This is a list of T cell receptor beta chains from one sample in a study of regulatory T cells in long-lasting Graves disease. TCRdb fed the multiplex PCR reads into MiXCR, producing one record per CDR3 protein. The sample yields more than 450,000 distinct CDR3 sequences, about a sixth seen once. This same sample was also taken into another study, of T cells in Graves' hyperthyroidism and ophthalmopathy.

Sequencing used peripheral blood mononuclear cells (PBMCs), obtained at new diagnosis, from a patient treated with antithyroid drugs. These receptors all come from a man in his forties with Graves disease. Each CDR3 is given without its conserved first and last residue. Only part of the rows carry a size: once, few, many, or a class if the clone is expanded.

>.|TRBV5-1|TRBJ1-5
ASSLEVGASQH
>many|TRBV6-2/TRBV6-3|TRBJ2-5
ASTLSGRGETQY
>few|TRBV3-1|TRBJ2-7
ASSHEPGFTYEQY
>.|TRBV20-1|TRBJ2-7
SAPFPSGQY
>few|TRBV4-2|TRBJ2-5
ASSQALEETQY
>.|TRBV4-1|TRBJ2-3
ASSQERDSPRY
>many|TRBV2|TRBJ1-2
ASSQGAHGYT
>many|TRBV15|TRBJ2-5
ATSSINGDQY
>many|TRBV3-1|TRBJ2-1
ASSQDVDRAQF
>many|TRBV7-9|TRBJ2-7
ASSPRQGNYEQY
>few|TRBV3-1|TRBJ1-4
ASSRGQGSTNEKLF
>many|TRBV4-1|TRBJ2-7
ASSQDRTATYEQY
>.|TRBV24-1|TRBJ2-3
ATSAHWVAGDTQY
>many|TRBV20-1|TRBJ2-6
SARGASGANVLT
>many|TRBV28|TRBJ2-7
ASSSTLGQGVREQY
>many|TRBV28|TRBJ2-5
ASSLGLDQETQY
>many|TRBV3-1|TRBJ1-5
ASSPPGANQPQH
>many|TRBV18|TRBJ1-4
ASSPPGQPNEKLF
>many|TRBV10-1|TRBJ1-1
ASKDRDIMNTEAF
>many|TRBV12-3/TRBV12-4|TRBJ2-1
ASSFSTTDNNEQF
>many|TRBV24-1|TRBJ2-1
ATSDSLAGVTGEQF
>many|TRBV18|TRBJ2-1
ASSPPIGSPQF
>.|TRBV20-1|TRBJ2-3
SASGTSGSDTQY
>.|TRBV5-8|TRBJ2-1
ASRHRQGLNEQF
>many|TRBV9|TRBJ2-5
ASSSDGRKETQY
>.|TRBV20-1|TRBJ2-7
SAQTSIMEGRLYEQY
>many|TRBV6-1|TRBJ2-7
ASIGGHEQY
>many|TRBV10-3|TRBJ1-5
AISAGGSNQPQH
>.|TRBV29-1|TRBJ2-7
SVEDTRSYEQY
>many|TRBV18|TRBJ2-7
ASSPRQGSEQY
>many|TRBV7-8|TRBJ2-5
ASSLVRASGRSWGTQY
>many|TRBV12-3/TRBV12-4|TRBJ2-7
ASSFEDRGSYEQY
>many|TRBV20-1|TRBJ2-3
SAGRGPDTQY
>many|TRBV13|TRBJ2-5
ASSPGKLWQETQY
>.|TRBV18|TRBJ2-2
ASSPPVQRRNTGELF
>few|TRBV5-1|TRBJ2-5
ASGNTQETQY
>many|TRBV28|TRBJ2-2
ASSRVTGELF
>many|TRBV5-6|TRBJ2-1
ASSFLAEYNEQF
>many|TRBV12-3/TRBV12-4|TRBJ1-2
ASSLVSGLGQTNYGYT
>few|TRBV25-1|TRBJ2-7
ASSGGDFWGSEQY
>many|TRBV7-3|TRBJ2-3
ASSQGTSGRDTQY